The 22 T cell receptor beta chains below come from one sample, sequenced in a study of Ad26.COV2.S vaccination and SARS-CoV-2 variants. Indicated treatment: some 20 received Ad26.COV2.S at low or high dose, single or two shots; about 5 received placebo; per-sample allocation not given. Each sample was drawn 63 days after the first injection (of vaccine or placebo). Profiling relied on immunoSEQ multiplex PCR, and the TCRdb table lists in-frame clones only, not all of them. The repertoire holds 500,000 or so clones, with nearly 90% as singletons. Sequences were derived from peripheral blood, sampled in a trial of Ad26.COV2.S vaccine versus placebo. The origin of the receptors is a person between 18 and 65 years old who received the Ad26.COV2.S COVID-19 vaccine or a placebo.

This chain connects TRBV5-1 to TRBJ1-3; the D is unclear. Germline values: CDR1 SGHRS, CDR2 YFSETQ. The CDR3 has 16 residues. V lost 0 bases and J lost 0, with 10 bases in between. The CDR3, as DNA: TGCGCCAGCAGCTTGGATGCACATTACTCTGGAAACACCATATATTTT. This sequence encodes CASSLDAHYSGNTIYF.

This chain joins TRBV14 and TRBJ2-7; no definite D call. Germline lookup yields CDR1 SGHDN and CDR2 FVKESK. Trimming removed 0 bases from V and 3 bases from J, with 9 bases in between. This CDR3 has 14 amino acids. CDR3 amino acids: CASSQDLQSYEQYF. The CDR3 bases are TGTGCCAGCAGCCAAGACCTCCAGAGCTACGAGCAGTACTTC.

The chain has TRBV27 and TRBJ1-1, with 7 nucleotides matching TRBD1. The CDR3 is 16 residues long. V lost 6 bases and J lost 1; bases outside the gene matches: 11. The germline gives CDR1 MNHEY, CDR2 SMNVEV (reference sequence). CDR3 DNA: TGTGCCAGCAGGCGGGGAGGGGGCGCAGGGAACACTGAAGCTTTCTTT. Translating gives CASRRGGGAGNTEAFF.

This chain connects TRBV4-2 to TRBJ1-4; D remains unclear. There are 15 residues in the CDR3. Between the trimmed V and J ends, which lost 1 base and 3 bases, there was a span of 9 bases. The germline V gene encodes CDR1 LGHNA and CDR2 YNFKEQ. CDR3 nucleotides: TGTGCCAGCAGCCAAGTAGGGAGGGCTAATGAAAAACTGTTTTTT. It yields the protein CASSQVGRANEKLFF.

This clone showed up just once. CDR3 sequence (DNA): TGTGCCAGCAGCTCTTACAGGGAAAGGGGGACTAGCACAGATACGCAGTATTTT. Encoded protein: CASSSYRERGTSTDTQYF. The chain has TRBV13 and TRBJ2-3; tentatively, D is TRBD1 or TRBD2 (6 bases each). The CDR3 is made up of 18 amino acids. V lost 4 bases and J 0 bases, leaving 20 bases between the germline ends. CDR1 and CDR2 (germline): PRHDT, FYEKMQ (reference sequence).

This chain connects TRBV11-3 to TRBJ2-3; no firm D call. This CDR3 is 12 amino acids long. Trimming took 3 bases from V and 6 from J, leaving 7 bases between them. Germline loops: CDR1 SGHNT, CDR2 YENEEA. The CDR3 loop is CASSLSRDTQYF. As DNA, the CDR3 is TGTGCCAGCAGCTTGTCACGGGATACGCAGTATTTT.

This clone appeared a single time. The J gene is TRBJ2-3, the V gene TRBV28; D gene uncertain. The germline V gene encodes CDR1 MDHEN and CDR2 SYDVKM. The CDR3 sequence is 15 residues long. V lost 2 bases and J 2 bases, leaving 11 bases between the germline ends. The CDR3 DNA sequence: TGTGCCAGCAGTTTAGCCCAGGCTATCACAGATACGCAGTATTTT. It is translated as CASSLAQAITDTQYF. Full variable domain (outside the CDR3, taken from reference TRBV28 and TRBJ2-3): DVKVTQSSRYLVKRTGEKVFLECVQDMDHENMFWYRQDPGLGLRLIYFSYDVKMKEKGDIPEGYSVSREKKERFSLILESASTNQTSMYLCASSLAQAITDTQYFGPGTRLTVL.

The genes are TRBV6-4 and TRBJ2-2, with 7 positions matching TRBD2. This CDR3 contains 16 residues. The J segment lost 0 bases and the V segment lost 6 bases, leaving 7 bases of the junction unmatched. CDR1 is MRHNA and CDR2 is SNTAGT in the germline V gene. CDR3 bases: TGTGCCAGCAGCGCCCAACTAGCGACGAACACCGGGGAGCTGTTTTTT. Translating gives CASSAQLATNTGELFF.

The chain combines TRBV6-4 with TRBJ2-5, with a weak D call TRBD2 (5 bases). This CDR3 contains 20 residues. V gave up 6 bases and J gave up 5 bases, with 34 bases separating them. Germline CDR1 MRHNA, CDR2 SNTAGT. CDR3 nucleotide sequence: TGTGCCAGCAGGGATGCCCAATGGGTTTGGCGGGCTCGCAGCGAGGAGACCCAGTACTTC. Translated: CASRDAQWVWRARSEETQYF.

This clone appeared a single time. This chain connects TRBV4-3 to TRBJ1-5, with 9 bases identical to TRBD1. This CDR3 is 15 amino acids long. V dropped 4 bases and J dropped 6; count of bases not matched to a gene: 7. The germline V gene has CDR1 LGHNA and CDR2 YSLEER. CDR3 sequence (DNA): TGCGCCAGCAGCCTAAACCGGGACAGGGCTCAGCCCCAGCATTTT. This translates into CASSLNRDRAQPQHF.

This clone was picked up a small number of times. This chain connects TRBV15 to TRBJ1-5; D might be TRBD1 (5 bases). From germline, CDR1 is LNHNV and CDR2 YYDKDF (reference sequence). Trimming cost V 3 bases and J 4 bases, with 13 bases left between them. This CDR3 spans 15 amino acids. Here the CDR3 reads CATSRGRRGNQPQHF. Here the CDR3 DNA reads TGTGCCACCAGCAGGGGGCGGAGGGGTAATCAGCCCCAGCATTTT.

This chain links TRBV7-9 with TRBJ2-1, with 7 bases fitting TRBD2. Losses at the gene ends were 1 base for V and 8 bases for J; bases not matched to a gene: 14. CDR1 and CDR2 (germline): SEHNR, FQNEAQ (reference sequence). The CDR3 has 17 residues. CDR3: CASSLDSAGAFLYEQFF. The CDR3, as DNA: TGTGCCAGCAGCTTAGATTCGGCGGGAGCTTTTCTGTATGAGCAGTTCTTC.

This rearrangement joins TRBV7-2 to TRBJ1-6; possibly TRBD1 for D (6 bases). This CDR3 is built from 15 residues. Trimming pared 6 bases from V and 8 bases from J, leaving 17 bases between. Looked up from germline, CDR1 is SGHTA and CDR2 is FQGNSA. In DNA, the CDR3 is TGTGCCAGCAGTTCAGAGGGGGGCGGTTATTCACCCCTCCACTTT. Its translation: CASSSEGGGYSPLHF.

This rearrangement joins TRBV15 to TRBJ2-5; 9 nucleotides agree with TRBD1. This CDR3 comprises 17 residues. Germline trimming cut 0 bases from V and 5 bases from J; bases unmatched to any gene: 10. From germline, CDR1 is LNHNV and CDR2 YYDKDF (reference sequence). The CDR3: CATSRDSPDRGIETQYF. The CDR3 DNA is TGTGCCACCAGCAGAGATTCCCCGGACAGGGGTATCGAGACCCAGTACTTC.

The chain carries TRBV4-3 and TRBJ1-2; 11 nucleotides match TRBD1. The CDR3 runs to 16 residues. Germline V gene data show CDR1 as LGHNA and CDR2 as YSLEER. J was trimmed by 4 bases and V by 1 base; bases with no gene match: 5. DNA of the CDR3: TGCGCCAGCAGCCAAGCATGGGGACAGGGGGGCTATGGCTACACCTTC. It encodes CASSQAWGQGGYGYTF.

The genes are TRBV3-1 (or the pseudogene TRBV3-2) and TRBJ2-1; a weak D match, TRBD2 (6 bases). CDR1 and CDR2 from the germline V gene are LGHDT and YNNKEL (reference sequence). The V end was cut by 3 bases, the J end by 2 bases, with 14 bases between. The CDR3 is 16 amino acids. The CDR3 here is CASSHHRDFPYNEQFF. CDR3 nucleotides: TGTGCCAGCAGCCACCACCGGGACTTCCCCTACAATGAGCAGTTCTTC.

This clone is a singleton in its sample. This sequence joins TRBV7-3 and TRBJ2-5; D gene ambiguous. CDR3 size: 16 residues. Between the trimmed V and J ends, which lost 5 bases and 4 bases, there was a span of 20 bases. Germline-derived CDR1 and CDR2 are SGHTA and FQGTGA. CDR3 sequence reads: CASSATGPPNRETQYF. The CDR3, as DNA: TGTGCCAGCAGCGCTACCGGGCCCCCTAACCGAGAGACCCAGTACTTC.

The chain employs TRBV28 and TRBJ1-2, with TRBD1 matching over 10 bases. The CDR3 runs to 17 residues. V lost 5 bases, J lost 2 bases, and 11 bases stayed unmatched. Germline-derived CDR1 and CDR2 are MDHEN and SYDVKM. The CDR3 spells CASSRVGRDRGNYGYTF. The CDR3 DNA sequence: TGTGCCAGCAGTAGGGTCGGCCGGGACAGGGGAAACTATGGCTACACCTTC.

With regard to this clone: This sample also contains other DNA sequences that code for the same CDR3. V and J are TRBV11-3 and TRBJ2-3, with D unresolved. Germline CDR1 SGHNT, CDR2 YENEEA. The CDR3 loop spans 14 amino acids. Trimming removed 4 bases from V and 0 bases from J, with 8 bases in between. The CDR3 nucleotides read TGTGCCAGCAGCTCCACGGCTAGCACAGATACGCAGTATTTT. Translated, it gives CASSSTASTDTQYF.

Here the CDR3 reads CASSSGATKSYNEQFF. The DNA for the CDR3 is TGTGCCAGCAGTTCCGGAGCGACGAAATCCTACAATGAGCAGTTCTTC. This rearrangement joins TRBV28 to TRBJ2-1; D not resolved. This CDR3 contains 16 residues. The germline V gene has CDR1 MDHEN and CDR2 SYDVKM. Trimming shortened V by 4 bases and J by 1 base, and 14 bases separated the two germline ends.

This rearrangement joins TRBV29-1 to TRBJ2-1; D is perhaps TRBD1 (5 bases). This CDR3 spans 16 amino acids. Between the trimmed V and J ends, which lost 7 bases and 4 bases, there was a span of 23 bases. The germline V gene encodes CDR1 SQVTM and CDR2 ANQGSEA. CDR3 protein: CSGMTRVGREYNEQFF. The CDR3 DNA sequence: TGCAGCGGGATGACCCGGGTGGGCAGGGAATACAATGAGCAGTTCTTC.

V is TRBV27 and J is TRBJ1-2; 9 nucleotides agree with TRBD1. V dropped 4 bases and J dropped 8; count of bases not matched to a gene: 8. The CDR3 loop spans 14 amino acids. CDR1 is MNHEY and CDR2 is SMNVEV in the germline V gene (reference sequence). The chain's CDR3 is CASSSGQGRWGYTF. As DNA, the CDR3 is TGTGCCAGCAGTTCGGGACAGGGTAGGTGGGGCTACACCTTC.